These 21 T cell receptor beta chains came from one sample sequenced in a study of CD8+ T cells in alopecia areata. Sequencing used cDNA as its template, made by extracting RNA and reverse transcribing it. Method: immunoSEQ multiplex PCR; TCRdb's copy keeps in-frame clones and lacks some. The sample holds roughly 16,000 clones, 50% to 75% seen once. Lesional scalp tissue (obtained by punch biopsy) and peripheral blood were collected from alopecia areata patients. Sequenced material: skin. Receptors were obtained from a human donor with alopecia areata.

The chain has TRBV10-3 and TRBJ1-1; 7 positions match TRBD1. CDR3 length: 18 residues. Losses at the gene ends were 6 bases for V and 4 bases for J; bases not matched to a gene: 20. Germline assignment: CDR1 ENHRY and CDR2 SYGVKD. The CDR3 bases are TGTGCCATCAGAGCGACAGGGCCCTGGGGTAAAAAGGGCACTGAAGCTTTCTTT. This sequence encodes CAIRATGPWGKKGTEAFF.

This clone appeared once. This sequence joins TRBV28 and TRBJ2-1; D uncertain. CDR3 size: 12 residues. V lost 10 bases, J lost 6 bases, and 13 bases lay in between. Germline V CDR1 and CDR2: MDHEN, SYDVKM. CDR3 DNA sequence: TGTGCCACCGGAACATTTTTCAATGAGCAGTTCTTC. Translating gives CATGTFFNEQFF.

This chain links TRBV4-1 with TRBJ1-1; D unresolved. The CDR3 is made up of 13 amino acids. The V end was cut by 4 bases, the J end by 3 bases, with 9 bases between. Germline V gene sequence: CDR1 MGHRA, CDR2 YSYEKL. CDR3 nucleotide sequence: TGCGCCAGCAGCCGTAAAGTCCACACTGAAGCTTTCTTT. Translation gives CASSRKVHTEAFF.

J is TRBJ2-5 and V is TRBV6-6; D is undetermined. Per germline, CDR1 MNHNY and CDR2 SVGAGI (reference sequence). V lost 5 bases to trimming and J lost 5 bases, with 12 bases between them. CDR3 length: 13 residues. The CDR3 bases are TGTGCCAGCAGTGCTATTGTAAGGGAGACCCAGTACTTC. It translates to CASSAIVRETQYF.

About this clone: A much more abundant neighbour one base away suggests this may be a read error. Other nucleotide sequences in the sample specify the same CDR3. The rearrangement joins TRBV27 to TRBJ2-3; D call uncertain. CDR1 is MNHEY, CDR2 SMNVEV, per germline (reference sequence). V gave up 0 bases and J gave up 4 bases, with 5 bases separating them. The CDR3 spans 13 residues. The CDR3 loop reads CASSLSRPDTQYF. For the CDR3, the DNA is TGTGCCAGCAGTTTATCTAGGCCAGATACGCAGTATTTT.

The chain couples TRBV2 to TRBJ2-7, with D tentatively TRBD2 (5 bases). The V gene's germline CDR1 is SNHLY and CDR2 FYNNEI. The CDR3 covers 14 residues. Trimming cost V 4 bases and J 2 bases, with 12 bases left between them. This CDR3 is CASSGLTGTYEQYF. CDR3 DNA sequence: TGTGCCAGCAGTGGACTAACGGGGACCTACGAGCAGTACTTC.

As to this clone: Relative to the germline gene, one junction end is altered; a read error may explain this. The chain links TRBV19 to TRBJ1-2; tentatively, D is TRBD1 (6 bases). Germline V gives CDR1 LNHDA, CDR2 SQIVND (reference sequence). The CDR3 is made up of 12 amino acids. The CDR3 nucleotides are TGTGTCAGTACCGGGACACGCTATGGCTACACCTTC. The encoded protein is CVSTGTRYGYTF.

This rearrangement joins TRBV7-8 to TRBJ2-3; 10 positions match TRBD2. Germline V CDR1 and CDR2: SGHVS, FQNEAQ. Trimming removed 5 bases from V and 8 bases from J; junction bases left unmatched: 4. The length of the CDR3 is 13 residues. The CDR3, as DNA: TGTGCCAGCAGCCCTAGCGGGAGTGGTACGCAGTATTTT. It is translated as CASSPSGSGTQYF.

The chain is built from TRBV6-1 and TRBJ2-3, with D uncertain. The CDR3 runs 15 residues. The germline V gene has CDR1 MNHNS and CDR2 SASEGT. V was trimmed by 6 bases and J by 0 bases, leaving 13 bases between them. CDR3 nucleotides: TGTGCCAGCAGGAGAAGGGATTCGAGCACAGATACGCAGTATTTT. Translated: CASRRRDSSTDTQYF.

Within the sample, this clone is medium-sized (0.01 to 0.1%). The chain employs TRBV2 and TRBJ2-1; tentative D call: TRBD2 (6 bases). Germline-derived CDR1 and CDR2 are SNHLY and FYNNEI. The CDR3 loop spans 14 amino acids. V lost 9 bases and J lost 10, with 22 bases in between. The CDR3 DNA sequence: TGTGCCAGGGAGGGGTCAGACTCGAGCACGGAGCAGTTCTTC. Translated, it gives CAREGSDSSTEQFF.

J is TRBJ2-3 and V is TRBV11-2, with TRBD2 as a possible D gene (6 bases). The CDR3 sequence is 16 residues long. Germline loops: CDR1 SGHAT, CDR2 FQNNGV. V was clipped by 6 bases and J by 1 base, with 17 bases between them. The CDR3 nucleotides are TGTGCCAGCAGGGAACTAGGCGGGACGGGCACAGATACGCAGTATTTT. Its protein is CASRELGGTGTDTQYF.

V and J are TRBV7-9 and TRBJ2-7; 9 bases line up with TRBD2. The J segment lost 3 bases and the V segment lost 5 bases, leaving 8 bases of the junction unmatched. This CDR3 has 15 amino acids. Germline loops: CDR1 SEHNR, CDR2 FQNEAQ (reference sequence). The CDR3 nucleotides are TGTGCCAGCAGCCCGCTCAGCGGGGGGAACTACGAGCAGTACTTC. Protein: CASSPLSGGNYEQYF.

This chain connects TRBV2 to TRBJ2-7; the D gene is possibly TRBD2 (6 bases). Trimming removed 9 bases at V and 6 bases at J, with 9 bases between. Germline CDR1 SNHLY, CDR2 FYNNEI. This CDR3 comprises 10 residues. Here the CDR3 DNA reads TGTGCCAGGGGGGGAGGCGAGCAGTACTTC. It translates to CARGGGEQYF.

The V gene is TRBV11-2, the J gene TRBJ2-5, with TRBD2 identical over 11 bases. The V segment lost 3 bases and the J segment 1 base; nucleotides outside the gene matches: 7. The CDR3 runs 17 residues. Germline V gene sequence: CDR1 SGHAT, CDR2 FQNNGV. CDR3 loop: CASSLDPGLAAQETQYF. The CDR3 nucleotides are TGTGCCAGCAGCTTGGACCCGGGACTAGCGGCCCAAGAGACCCAGTACTTC.

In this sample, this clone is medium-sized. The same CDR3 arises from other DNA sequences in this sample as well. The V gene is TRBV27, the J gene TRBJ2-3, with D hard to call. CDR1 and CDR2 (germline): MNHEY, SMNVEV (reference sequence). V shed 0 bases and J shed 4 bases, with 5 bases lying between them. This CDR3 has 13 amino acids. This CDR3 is CASSLSRPDTQYF. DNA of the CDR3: TGTGCCAGCAGTTTATCCAGGCCAGATACGCAGTATTTT.

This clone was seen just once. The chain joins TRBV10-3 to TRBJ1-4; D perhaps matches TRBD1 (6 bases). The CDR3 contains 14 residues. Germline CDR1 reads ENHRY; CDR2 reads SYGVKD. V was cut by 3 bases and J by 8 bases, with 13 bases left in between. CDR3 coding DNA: TGTGCCATCAGTGATTCCAGGGGTTTGGAAAAACTGTTTTTT. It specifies CAISDSRGLEKLFF.

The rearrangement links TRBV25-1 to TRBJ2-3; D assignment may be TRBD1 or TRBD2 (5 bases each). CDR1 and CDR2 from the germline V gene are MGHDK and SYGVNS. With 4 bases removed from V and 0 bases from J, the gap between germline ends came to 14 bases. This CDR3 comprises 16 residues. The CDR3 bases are TGTGCCAGCAGTGGGGGGACGGAAACTAGCACAGATACGCAGTATTTT. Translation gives CASSGGTETSTDTQYF.

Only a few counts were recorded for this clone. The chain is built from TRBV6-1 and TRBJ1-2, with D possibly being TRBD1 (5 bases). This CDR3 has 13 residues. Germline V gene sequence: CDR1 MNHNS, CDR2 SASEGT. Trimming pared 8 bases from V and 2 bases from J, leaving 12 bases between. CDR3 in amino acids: CASGRRGNYGYTF. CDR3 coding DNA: TGTGCCAGCGGACGGAGGGGAAACTATGGCTACACCTTC.

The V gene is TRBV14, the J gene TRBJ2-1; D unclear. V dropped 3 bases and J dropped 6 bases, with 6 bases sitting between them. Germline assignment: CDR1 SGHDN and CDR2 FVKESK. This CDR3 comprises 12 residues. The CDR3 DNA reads TGTGCCAGCAGCCAGCAAACCAATGAGCAGTTCTTC. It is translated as CASSQQTNEQFF.

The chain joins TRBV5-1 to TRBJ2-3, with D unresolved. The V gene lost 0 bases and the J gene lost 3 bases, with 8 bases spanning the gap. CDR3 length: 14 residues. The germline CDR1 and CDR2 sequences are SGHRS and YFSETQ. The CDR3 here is CASSLDPMTDTQYF. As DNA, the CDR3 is TGCGCCAGCAGCTTGGACCCGATGACAGATACGCAGTATTTT.

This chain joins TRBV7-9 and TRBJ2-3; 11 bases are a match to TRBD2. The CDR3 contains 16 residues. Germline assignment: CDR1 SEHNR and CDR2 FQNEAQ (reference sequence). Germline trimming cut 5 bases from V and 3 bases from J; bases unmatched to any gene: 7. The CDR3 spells CASSRSIAGGTDTQYF. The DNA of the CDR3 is TGTGCCAGCAGCCGAAGCATAGCGGGAGGGACAGATACGCAGTATTTT.